These 11 T cell receptor beta chains came from one sample sequenced in a study of CD8 T cells in ankylosing spondylitis (dated by TCRdb to between 2016 and 2019). Receptor libraries were prepared by 5' RACE. Sequencing was carried out with an Illumina HiSeq 2500. The raw public reads went through TCRdb reprocessing: fastp at Q25, MiXCR clone calling, in-frame beta chains kept. Rows with a matching CDR3 protein are joined into one entry that keeps the most common DNA and genes. Across this sample there are some 220,000 distinct CDR3 sequences, with 8% to 11% seen only once. The ten largest clones capture less than 3% of the sample. Specimen: blood, either unsorted or a sorted T cell fraction (not recorded which). The receptor set was obtained from a male donor with ankylosing spondylitis or in good health (not recorded which).

This clonotype has a count of ten or more. In nucleotides, the CDR3 is TGCAGTGCTAGAGTTCCCGGCGGGGGGGCCACGAATGAGCAGTTCTTC. Translating it yields CSARVPGGGATNEQFF. The chain is built from TRBV20-1 and TRBJ2-1; 9 nucleotides match TRBD2. CDR3 length: 16 amino acids. Germline CDR1 reads DFQATT; CDR2 reads SNEGSKA (reference sequence). Germline trimming cut 1 base from V and 7 bases from J; bases unmatched to any gene: 11.

The CDR3 loop reads CASSPRVRNTEAFF. As DNA, the CDR3 is TGTGCCAGCAGCCCCCGAGTTAGGAACACTGAAGCTTTCTTT. This chain connects TRBV7-9 to TRBJ1-1, with D uncertain. With 5 bases removed from V and 1 base from J, the gap between germline ends came to 11 bases. The CDR3 consists of 14 residues. Looked up from germline, CDR1 is SEHNR and CDR2 is FQNEAQ (reference sequence).

The DNA of the CDR3 is TGTGCCAGCAGCTTGGTGGGAGCGGCGAACACCGGGGAGCTGTTTTTT. This translates into CASSLVGAANTGELFF. V gene TRBV5-5 combines with J gene TRBJ2-2; weak D call: TRBD2 (5 bases). In germline, CDR1 is SGHKS, CDR2 YYEKEE (reference sequence). V gave up 0 bases and J gave up 0 bases, with 9 bases separating them. The CDR3 is 16 amino acids.

This clonotype was picked up a small number of times. The CDR3 bases are TGTGCCTGGAGTGTACCGGGGGGCGGTGGAAACACCATATATTTT. As protein: CAWSVPGGGGNTIYF. V and J are TRBV30 and TRBJ1-3; D perhaps matches TRBD1 (6 bases). Germline V gives CDR1 GTSNPN, CDR2 SVGIG (reference sequence). CDR3 length equals 15 residues. Trimming stripped 0 bases from V and 3 bases from J, with 12 bases between.

This clonotype was found many times. V gene TRBV29-1 combines with J gene TRBJ2-5, with a tentative D call TRBD1 (7 bases). The CDR3 extends over 13 amino acids. Trimming removed 8 bases at V and 5 bases at J, with 18 bases between. From germline, CDR1 is SQVTM and CDR2 ANQGSEA. The DNA for the CDR3 is TGCAGCTCCTCAAGGGGGCTAGCGGAGACCCAGTACTTC. As protein: CSSSRGLAETQYF. The variable domain in full, with the rest retrieved from reference TRBV29-1 and TRBJ2-5, is SAVISQKPSRDICQRGTSLTIQCQVDSQVTMMFWYRQQPGQSLTLIATANQGSEATYESGFVIDKFPISRPNLTFSTLTVSNMSPEDSSIYLCSSSRGLAETQYFGPGTRLLVL.

The chain links TRBV30 to TRBJ2-5; TRBD2 is a possible D gene (5 bases). The CDR3 loop spans 14 amino acids. Germline V gives CDR1 GTSNPN, CDR2 SVGIG (reference sequence). V was trimmed by 2 bases and J by 4 bases, leaving 14 bases between them. For the CDR3, the DNA is TGTGCCTGGAGTTCCGTCAAACTAGGAGAGACCCAGTACTTC. Translated: CAWSSVKLGETQYF. Variable domain in full (rest from reference TRBV30 and TRBJ2-5): SQTIHQWPATLVQPVGSPLSLECTVEGTSNPNLYWYRQAAGRGLQLLFYSVGIGQISSEVPQNLSASRPQDRQFILSSKKLLLSDSGFYLCAWSSVKLGETQYFGPGTRLLVL.

This clonotype came up once. The chain is built from TRBV12-3 or TRBV12-4 and TRBJ1-5; the D is unclear. The CDR3 has 18 residues. V dropped 3 bases and J dropped 4 bases, with 22 bases sitting between them. As DNA, the CDR3 is TGTGCCAGCAGTTTTGCCCGGGCCGACGGTTTCGGGAATCAGCCCCAGCATTTT. It encodes CASSFARADGFGNQPQHF.

This clonotype was picked up many times. The rearrangement joins TRBV29-1 to TRBJ1-1; D might be TRBD1 (5 bases). The CDR3 consists of 14 residues. Germline V gene sequence: CDR1 SQVTM, CDR2 ANQGSEA. The V end lost 7 bases, the J end lost 1 base, and 16 bases lay between the germline ends. CDR3 amino acids: CSARPGPKNTEAFF. DNA of the CDR3: TGCAGCGCCCGACCGGGACCGAAGAACACTGAAGCTTTCTTT.

This clonotype was picked up many times. The V gene is TRBV5-5, the J gene TRBJ2-2; 12 bases line up with TRBD2. Germline V gene lookup returns CDR1 SGHKS and CDR2 YYEKEE (reference sequence). The CDR3 is 17 amino acids. The V and J ends lost 4 bases and 6 bases, in that order; junction bases with no gene match: 10. This chain's CDR3 is CASSLLTSGSQAGELFF. Here the CDR3 DNA reads TGTGCCAGCAGCCTCCTGACTAGCGGGAGTCAAGCCGGGGAGCTGTTTTTT. Looking up the rest from reference TRBV5-5 and TRBJ2-2 gives the full variable domain: DAGVTQSPTHLIKTRGQQVTLRCSPISGHKSVSWYQQVLGQGPQFIFQYYEKEERGRGNFPDRFSARQFPNYSSELNVNALLLGDSALYLCASSLLTSGSQAGELFFGEGSRLTVL.

The chain employs TRBV7-2 and TRBJ2-3; the D is unclear. Germline V lookup: CDR1 SGHTA, CDR2 FQGNSA. Deletions cut 2 bases from V and 1 base from J, with 7 bases between. This CDR3 spans 14 amino acids. This chain's CDR3 is CASSLYRGTDTQYF. CDR3 sequence (DNA): TGTGCCAGCAGCTTATACCGGGGCACAGATACGCAGTATTTT. The whole variable domain, remainder taken from reference TRBV7-2 and TRBJ2-3, is GAGVSQSPSNKVTEKGKDVELRCDPISGHTALYWYRQSLGQGLEFLIYFQGNSAPDKSGLPSDRFSAERTGGSVSTLTIQRTQQEDSAVYLCASSLYRGTDTQYFGPGTRLTVL.

This clonotype was recorded many times. This chain connects TRBV5-5 to TRBJ1-1; D is uncertain. V was cut by 4 bases and J by 0 bases, with 16 bases left in between. CDR3 length equals 16 residues. Germline V gives CDR1 SGHKS, CDR2 YYEKEE (reference sequence). This CDR3 is CASSPKAGNMNTEAFF. CDR3 nucleotides: TGTGCCAGCAGCCCCAAGGCGGGGAACATGAACACTGAAGCTTTCTTT.